One and the same sample provided the 14 T cell receptor beta chains below, sequenced in a study of T cell repertoires in cytomegalovirus infection. TCRdb re-derived calls from the reads in MiXCR, one entry per CDR3 protein. The sample records more than 300,000 distinct CDR3 sequences, around a third being singletons. These receptors lack a known antigen. This specimen consisted of cultured PBMCs, obtained from culture after CMV antigen stimulation. Receptors originate from a human donor in good health (CMV status not recorded). Some clones in this sample may be carry-over from other donors' samples.

This clonotype was seen repeatedly, ten times or more. The chain carries TRBV7-6 and TRBJ2-3; no definite D call. V was trimmed by 1 base and J by 1 base, leaving 12 bases between them. The germline gives CDR1 SGHVS, CDR2 FNYEAQ. The CDR3 length is 16 residues. CDR3 residues: CASSLGSVRRTDTQYF. In DNA form, the CDR3 reads TGTGCCAGCAGCTTAGGTTCGGTCAGGCGCACAGATACGCAGTATTTT.

The V and J genes are TRBV6-1 and TRBJ2-1; TRBD2 agrees at 9 bases. Germline loops: CDR1 MNHNS, CDR2 SASEGT. CDR3 size: 15 residues. V was pared by 1 base and J by 9 bases, with 7 bases of the junction left unmatched. The CDR3 sequence: CASSEDLAGWSEQFF. CDR3 nucleotide sequence: TGTGCCAGCAGTGAAGACCTAGCGGGATGGAGTGAGCAGTTCTTC.

This clonotype was detected ten times or more. The CDR3 bases are TGTGCCAGCAGCCAGGACAGGGTATCAAATGAGCAGTTCTTC. Translating gives CASSQDRVSNEQFF. J is TRBJ2-1 and V is TRBV7-2; TRBD1 matches at 8 bases. This CDR3 region has 14 residues. J gave up 7 bases and V 5 bases, and 7 bases lay outside the gene matches. Germline assignment: CDR1 SGHTA and CDR2 FQGNSA.

The genes are TRBV28 and TRBJ2-7; TRBD2 agrees at 12 bases. Losses at the gene ends were 6 bases for V and 5 bases for J; bases not matched to a gene: 8. The CDR3 sequence is 15 residues long. Looked up from germline, CDR1 is MDHEN and CDR2 is SYDVKM. CDR3: CASRSPSGRGDEQYV. The CDR3 DNA sequence: TGTGCCAGCAGGTCCCCTAGCGGGAGGGGGGACGAGCAGTACGTC.

A remark on this clonotype: This may be a read error: a much more frequent sequence differs by one nucleotide. The V call is TRBV28, the J call TRBJ1-2; TRBD1 aligns across 9 bases. With 3 bases clipped from V and 6 bases from J, the junction kept 5 bases outside the gene matches. Germline V lookup: CDR1 MDHEN, CDR2 SYDVKM. The CDR3 contains 14 residues. CDR3 bases: TGTGCCAGCAGTTTGCTCGGGACAGGGAATGGCTACACCTTC. It translates to CASSLLGTGNGYTF.

As DNA, the CDR3 is TGTGCCAGCAGTCTCACAAACTGGGACAGAGTCTACGAGCAGTACTTC. This sequence encodes CASSLTNWDRVYEQYF. The chain joins TRBV28 to TRBJ2-7; 7 positions agree with TRBD1. This CDR3 region has 16 residues. Trimming at V came to 5 bases and at J to 3 bases, leaving 13 bases not matched to a gene. Germline lookup yields CDR1 MDHEN and CDR2 SYDVKM.

This clonotype was seen more than once but under ten times. The chain joins TRBV7-2 to TRBJ2-1; 7 bases are shared with TRBD2. The CDR3 is made up of 16 amino acids. J gave up 5 bases and V 5 bases, and 12 bases lay outside the gene matches. The germline V gene encodes CDR1 SGHTA and CDR2 FQGNSA. This CDR3 is CASSLGMGRVDNEQFF. The CDR3 DNA is TGTGCCAGCAGCCTGGGGATGGGGAGGGTGGACAATGAGCAGTTCTTC.

This chain connects TRBV19 to TRBJ2-1, with D uncertain. V was cut by 1 base and J by 11 bases, with 9 bases left in between. The CDR3 runs to 12 residues. From germline, CDR1 is LNHDA and CDR2 SQIVND (reference sequence). CDR3 protein: CASSIATTQQFF. CDR3 in DNA: TGTGCCAGTAGTATAGCAACTACCCAGCAGTTCTTC.

CDR3 nucleotides: TGTGCCAGCATTGGGACACAAGACCGCACAGATACGCAGTATTTT. Translated: CASIGTQDRTDTQYF. The rearrangement joins TRBV6-1 to TRBJ2-3, with D possibly TRBD1 on 6 matching bases. The CDR3 totals 15 residues. Per the germline V gene, CDR1 is MNHNS and CDR2 is SASEGT. Deletions cut 7 bases from V and 1 base from J, with 15 bases between.

The chain carries TRBV19 and TRBJ1-5; D might be TRBD1 (5 bases). V was trimmed by 3 bases and J by 5 bases, leaving 14 bases between them. This CDR3 spans 15 amino acids. Germline values: CDR1 LNHDA, CDR2 SQIVND (reference sequence). The CDR3: CASSIPPNRYQPQHF. The CDR3 nucleotides read TGTGCCAGTAGTATCCCCCCAAACAGGTATCAGCCCCAGCATTTT.

V gene TRBV6-1 combines with J gene TRBJ1-1; possible D gene TRBD1, 5 bases. Deletions cut 8 bases from V and 3 bases from J, with 10 bases between. The CDR3 contains 12 residues. Germline V gene data show CDR1 as MNHNS and CDR2 as SASEGT. The CDR3 region is CASVWGDTEAFF. CDR3 DNA: TGTGCCAGCGTGTGGGGGGACACTGAAGCTTTCTTT.

The chain joins TRBV6-2 or TRBV6-3 to TRBJ2-7; 7 nucleotides line up with TRBD1. V lost 5 bases to trimming and J lost 1 base; unmatched junction nucleotides: 8. The germline CDR1 and CDR2 sequences are MNHEY and SVGEGT. The CDR3 loop spans 15 amino acids. CDR3 nucleotide sequence: TGTGCCAGCAGTGCCAGACGACAGGGATCCTACGAGCAGTACGTC. Its translation: CASSARRQGSYEQYV.

The chain links TRBV5-6 to TRBJ1-2; the D gene is possibly TRBD1 (5 bases). In germline, CDR1 is SGHDT, CDR2 YYEEEE. V dropped 4 bases and J dropped 4 bases, with 23 bases sitting between them. The CDR3 is 17 residues long. The CDR3, as DNA: TGTGCCAGCAGCCCTTTGGGTAAGCACCGGGACGGCTATGGCTACACCTTC. It specifies CASSPLGKHRDGYGYTF. Drawing the rest from reference TRBV5-6 and TRBJ1-2, the complete variable domain is DAGVTQSPTHLIKTRGQQVTLRCSPKSGHDTVSWYQQALGQGPQFIFQYYEEEERQRGNFPDRFSGHQFPNYSSELNVNALLLGDSALYLCASSPLGKHRDGYGYTFGSGTRLTVV.

This chain joins TRBV9 and TRBJ1-1, with TRBD1 identical over 8 bases. CDR1 SGDLS and CDR2 YYNGEE come from the germline V gene. V shed 4 bases, J shed 4 bases, and the junction held 9 bases outside the gene matches. This CDR3 is built from 15 residues. CDR3 loop: CASSQTGQAITEAFF. The CDR3 DNA sequence: TGTGCCAGCAGCCAAACGGGACAGGCCATCACTGAAGCTTTCTTT.